These 7 T cell receptor beta chains were sequenced from one sample in a study of T cells in Graves' hyperthyroidism and ophthalmopathy. Amplification of TCR beta CDR3 regions used RNA as the template. Initially, a first-round RT-PCR of the TCR CDR3 employed the HTBI primer set. One entry per CDR3 protein, called by TCRdb with MiXCR from the multiplex PCR reads. This repertoire shows 640,000 or so distinct CDR3 sequences, 11% to 15% found once; its top ten account for around 7%. Sequenced input: blood. These receptors were taken from a woman between 18 and 29 years old with Graves' ophthalmopathy.

This clonotype was observed at least ten times. The chain couples TRBV5-1 to TRBJ2-7; D is possibly TRBD2 (6 bases). This CDR3 is 15 amino acids long. V was cut by 0 bases and J by 0 bases, with 10 bases left in between. From germline, CDR1 is SGHRS and CDR2 YFSETQ. For the CDR3, the DNA is TGCGCCAGCAGCTTGGAAAGTAGCGGCTCCTACGAGCAGTACTTC. This codes for CASSLESSGSYEQYF.

This clonotype was seen at least ten times. The chain uses TRBV9 and TRBJ2-7; 16 bases fit TRBD2. Trimming took 0 bases from V and 4 from J; bases not matched to a gene: 1. The length of the CDR3 is 16 residues. The germline gives CDR1 SGDLS, CDR2 YYNGEE. The CDR3 coding sequence is TGTGCCAGCAGCGTAGCGGGACTAGCGGGAGGGTACGAGCAGTACTTC. Translated, it gives CASSVAGLAGGYEQYF.

There are many counts of this clonotype. The rearrangement links TRBV27 to TRBJ2-7; D is unclear. Germline V gives CDR1 MNHEY, CDR2 SMNVEV (reference sequence). The CDR3 spans 14 residues. V dropped 0 bases and J dropped 1 base, with 7 bases sitting between them. The CDR3 bases are TGTGCCAGCAGTTTATCGCCCAATTCCTACGAGCAGTACTTC. Its translation: CASSLSPNSYEQYF.

This clonotype occurred many times. V usage is TRBV15 and J usage is TRBJ2-5; D unresolved. The CDR3 is 13 amino acids. Between the trimmed V and J ends, which lost 0 bases and 3 bases, there was a span of 5 bases. Germline CDR1 and CDR2: LNHNV and YYDKDF (reference sequence). CDR3 nucleotide sequence: TGTGCCACCAGCAGAGATCTTAAAGAGACCCAGTACTTC. Translating it yields CATSRDLKETQYF. The full variable domain, with the rest looked up from reference TRBV15 and TRBJ2-5, is DAMVIQNPRYQVTQFGKPVTLSCSQTLNHNVMYWYQQKSSQAPKLLFHYYDKDFNNEADTPDNFQSRRPNTSFCFLDIRSPGLGDTAMYLCATSRDLKETQYFGPGTRLLVL.

The sample holds a few counts of this clonotype. The gene calls are TRBV27 and TRBJ1-4; D remains ambiguous. The germline V gene encodes CDR1 MNHEY and CDR2 SMNVEV (reference sequence). Trimming removed 3 bases at V and 6 bases at J, with 14 bases between. The CDR3 runs 15 residues. Here the CDR3 reads CASSFHSPGDEKLFF. The DNA of the CDR3 is TGTGCCAGCAGTTTTCACTCCCCGGGTGATGAAAAACTGTTTTTT.

The chain uses TRBV19 and TRBJ2-5; no definite D call. CDR3 length: 10 amino acids. Trimming removed 11 bases at V and 4 bases at J, with 8 bases between. In germline, CDR1 is LNHDA, CDR2 SQIVND (reference sequence). The CDR3, as DNA: TGTGCCGTGGGAAGAGAGACCCAGTACTTC. This sequence encodes CAVGRETQYF. Filled out from reference TRBV19 and TRBJ2-5, the complete variable domain reads DGGITQSPKYLFRKEGQNVTLSCEQNLNHDAMYWYRQDPGQGLRLIYYSQIVNDFQKGDIAEGYSVSREKKESFPLTVTSAQKNPTAFYLCAVGRETQYFGPGTRLLVL.

The table lists this clonotype with a few counts. V gene TRBV6-1 combines with J gene TRBJ2-1; no reliable D call. The CDR3 sequence is 12 residues long. The germline V and J ends were trimmed by 5 bases and 8 bases, with 10 bases remaining between them. Germline loops: CDR1 MNHNS, CDR2 SASEGT. CDR3 coding DNA: TGTGCCAGCAGTACGACGCAGCATGAGCAGTTCTTC. This translates into CASSTTQHEQFF.